Shown below are 14 T cell receptor beta chains from a single sample sequenced in a study of shared clonotypes between healthy human individuals. TCRdb's copy holds only in-frame clones and misses some; the assay was immunoSEQ multiplex PCR. The top ten hold 0.3% to 0.4% of the sample, which has 2 million to 2.5 million clones, approximately 93% seen once. Sequenced material: naive CD4+ T cells from PBMCs. Subset noted: CD45RA+ positively selected. These receptors were collected from a man aged 18 to 35 in good health. Some clones in this sample may be carry-over from other donors' samples.

The chain uses TRBV18 and TRBJ2-3, with D unclear. CDR1 and CDR2 (germline): KGHSH, LQKENI. The V gene lost 2 bases and the J gene lost 4 bases, with 7 bases spanning the gap. The CDR3 has 13 residues. CDR3 nucleotide sequence: TGTGCCAGCTCACCAGGCCAGTCAGATACGCAGTATTTT. Translated, it gives CASSPGQSDTQYF.

The V and J genes are TRBV5-1 and TRBJ2-1, with TRBD2 as a possible D gene (5 bases). Germline CDR1 and CDR2: SGHRS and YFSETQ. With 7 bases removed from V and 4 bases from J, the gap between germline ends came to 21 bases. The CDR3 totals 16 residues. CDR3 sequence (DNA): TGCGCCAGCGCCCCCCCGGGGAGTGTTACGTACAATGAGCAGTTCTTC. Its translation: CASAPPGSVTYNEQFF.

In this sample, this clone turned up once. The rearrangement joins TRBV13 to TRBJ2-7; D uncertain. The CDR3 has 11 residues. Germline V lookup: CDR1 PRHDT, CDR2 FYEKMQ (reference sequence). V was clipped by 3 bases and J by 1 base, with 1 base between them. CDR3 sequence: CASSFSYEQYF. As DNA, the CDR3 is TGTGCCAGCAGCTTTTCCTACGAGCAGTACTTC.

With respect to this clone: Other DNA sequences within the sample encode an identical CDR3. The rearrangement uses TRBV28 and TRBJ2-7; unclear D gene. V shed 2 bases and J shed 2 bases, with 7 bases lying between them. The CDR3 sequence is 13 residues long. Germline V gene data show CDR1 as MDHEN and CDR2 as SYDVKM. CDR3 region: CASSLIQTYEQYF. The DNA for the CDR3 is TGTGCCAGCAGTTTAATACAAACCTACGAGCAGTACTTC.

The rearrangement joins TRBV5-8 to TRBJ1-5; 7 nucleotides match TRBD1. V dropped 3 bases and J dropped 2; count of bases not matched to a gene: 8. The germline gives CDR1 SGHTS, CDR2 YDEGEE. CDR3 length: 16 residues. The CDR3 DNA follows: TGTGCCAGCAGCTCACACAGGGGCGTGGGCAATCAGCCCCAGCATTTT. As protein: CASSSHRGVGNQPQHF.

The chain carries TRBV28 and TRBJ1-2; D not resolved. Germline CDR1 and CDR2: MDHEN and SYDVKM. The CDR3 spans 14 residues. Deletions cut 3 bases from V and 4 bases from J, with 12 bases between. Here the CDR3 DNA reads TGTGCCAGCAGTTTTACGGACGAGGGCTATGGCTACACCTTC. Encoded protein: CASSFTDEGYGYTF.

Comment on this clone: This specimen includes other DNA sequences encoding the same CDR3. The rearrangement joins TRBV5-1 to TRBJ2-7, with a possible D match to TRBD2 (5 bases). The CDR3 is 15 amino acids. Trimming removed 0 bases from V and 3 bases from J, with 13 bases in between. CDR1 and CDR2 from the germline V gene are SGHRS and YFSETQ. The CDR3 protein is CASSLVLAGSYEQYF. CDR3 nucleotide sequence: TGCGCCAGCAGCTTGGTTCTAGCAGGTAGCTACGAGCAGTACTTC.

The rearrangement joins TRBV27 to TRBJ2-5; D uncertain. The CDR3 has 16 residues. Germline lookup yields CDR1 MNHEY and CDR2 SMNVEV (reference sequence). Trimming pared 5 bases from V and 4 bases from J, leaving 20 bases between. CDR3 residues: CASSPFGRSRGETQYF. CDR3 bases: TGTGCCAGCAGTCCCTTCGGACGTTCCCGAGGAGAGACCCAGTACTTC.

The chain couples TRBV4-1 to TRBJ1-4; TRBD1 agrees at 8 bases. V lost 4 bases, J lost 8 bases, and 6 bases stayed unmatched. The CDR3 spans 14 residues. Germline V gene sequence: CDR1 MGHRA, CDR2 YSYEKL. This chain's CDR3 is CASSRTGLGEKLFF. In DNA, the CDR3 is TGCGCCAGCAGCCGGACAGGGCTGGGCGAAAAACTGTTTTTT.

The count of this clone is one. The V gene is TRBV18, the J gene TRBJ1-4; the D gene is possibly TRBD1 (5 bases). The CDR3 is made up of 13 amino acids. Germline-derived CDR1 and CDR2 are KGHSH and LQKENI. V was clipped by 3 bases and J by 12 bases, with 14 bases between them. DNA of the CDR3: TGTGCCAGCTCACCTCAGGGTATCTTCCAACTGTTTTTT. Translated, it gives CASSPQGIFQLFF.

V gene TRBV28 combines with J gene TRBJ1-1; D is uncertain. Germline-derived CDR1 and CDR2 are MDHEN and SYDVKM. The CDR3 runs 13 residues. The V and J ends lost 6 bases and 6 bases respectively, with 14 bases between them. The CDR3 coding sequence is TGTGCCAGCAGCCGCCGGGGAGTTCCTGAAGCTTTCTTT. Translation gives CASSRRGVPEAFF.

This clone was observed once. The V call is TRBV27, the J call TRBJ2-5, with a possible D match to TRBD1 (5 bases). V was pared by 3 bases and J by 7 bases, with 15 bases between. CDR1 is MNHEY and CDR2 is SMNVEV in the germline V gene (reference sequence). This CDR3 region has 14 residues. This CDR3 is CASSLTQRQGTQYF. Written as DNA, the CDR3 is TGTGCCAGCAGTTTGACCCAACGCCAGGGGACCCAGTACTTC.

The gene calls are TRBV6-1 and TRBJ1-2; a possible D gene is TRBD1 (5 bases). Germline lookup yields CDR1 MNHNS and CDR2 SASEGT. There are 14 residues in the CDR3. Trimming took off 8 bases at V and 0 bases at J, with 13 bases between the two ends. The CDR3 nucleotides are TGTGCCAGCTCGGACACCGGGGCTAACTATGGCTACACCTTC. This translates into CASSDTGANYGYTF.

The V call is TRBV14, the J call TRBJ2-7; 7 nucleotides agree with TRBD2. This CDR3 comprises 14 residues. The ends lost 3 bases at V and 3 bases at J; junction bases unmatched: 5. Looked up from germline, CDR1 is SGHDN and CDR2 is FVKESK. CDR3 DNA: TGTGCCAGCAGCCACCTTGGGAGGGACTACGAGCAGTACTTC. Translated, it gives CASSHLGRDYEQYF. The whole variable domain, filled in from reference TRBV14 and TRBJ2-7, reads EAGVTQFPSHSVIEKGQTVTLRCDPISGHDNLYWYRRVMGKEIKFLLHFVKESKQDESGMPNNRFLAERTGGTYSTLKVQPAELEDSGVYFCASSHLGRDYEQYFGPGTRLTVT.